The following is a TCR beta chain sequence with its context. The protocol was immunoSEQ multiplex PCR, while the TCRdb copy is restricted to in-frame clones and leaves out a portion. The sample includes some 190,000 clones, over 80% of them seen just once. The data derive from a study of control samples from healthy donors and cancer patients. The V and J ends lost 0 bases and 0 bases, in that order; junction bases with no gene match: 8. Germline CDR1 reads MNHNS; CDR2 reads SASEGT. CDR3 length equals 19 residues. The sequence came from a young man in good health. Specimen: blood. The V call is TRBV6-1, the J call TRBJ2-6; 7 bases agree with TRBD1. In nucleotides, the CDR3 is TGTGCCAGCAGTGAAGCAAGGGCAGGGGGAGCCTCTGGGGCCAACGTCCTGACTTTC. It codes for CASSEARAGGASGANVLTF.